The 28 T cell receptor beta chains below come from one sample, sequenced in a study of PD-L1 blockade in urothelial cancer. Sequencing used immunoSEQ multiplex PCR; TCRdb keeps in-frame clones, though not all of them. The sample lists about 88,000 clones, 90% occurring once. The specimen was PBMCs, collected around atezolizumab (anti-PD-L1) treatment. The receptor set was obtained from a man aged 55 to 69 with urothelial cancer.

In its sample, this clone was seen once. The chain recombines TRBV5-1 with TRBJ2-5; TRBD1 aligns across 10 bases. The CDR3 runs to 15 residues. Germline V lookup: CDR1 SGHRS, CDR2 YFSETQ. With V trimmed by 0 bases and J by 5 bases, 4 bases remained unmatched. CDR3 coding DNA: TGCGCCAGCAGCTTGGGGGACAGGGGCTATGAGACCCAGTACTTC. It codes for CASSLGDRGYETQYF.

This chain joins TRBV19 and TRBJ2-3, with 10 bases that match TRBD2. The CDR3 extends over 16 amino acids. Germline V gives CDR1 LNHDA, CDR2 SQIVND (reference sequence). V dropped 5 bases and J dropped 1; count of bases not matched to a gene: 6. The CDR3: CASSFGTSVGTDTQYF. CDR3 DNA sequence: TGTGCCAGTAGTTTTGGGACTAGCGTGGGCACAGATACGCAGTATTTT.

The J gene is TRBJ2-1, the V gene TRBV5-1; weak D call: TRBD2 (6 bases). Between the trimmed V and J ends, which lost 4 bases and 0 bases, there was a span of 11 bases. Germline CDR1 and CDR2: SGHRS and YFSETQ. The CDR3 has 15 amino acids. CDR3 in amino acids: CASSEGTFSYNEQFF. The DNA for the CDR3 is TGCGCCAGCAGCGAAGGGACTTTCTCCTACAATGAGCAGTTCTTC.

This chain connects TRBV29-1 to TRBJ2-7, with 10 bases matching TRBD1. CDR1 SQVTM and CDR2 ANQGSEA come from the germline V gene. J lost 5 bases, V lost 3 bases, and 7 bases had no gene match. The CDR3 totals 14 residues. Here the CDR3 reads CSVEGDRGNNEQYF. Here the CDR3 DNA reads TGCAGCGTTGAGGGGGACAGGGGAAACAACGAGCAGTACTTC.

This chain joins TRBV11-2 and TRBJ1-1, with 7 bases matching TRBD1. V was clipped by 7 bases and J by 2 bases; unmatched bases: 7. The CDR3 is 14 residues long. Germline V CDR1 and CDR2: SGHAT, FQNNGV. The CDR3 DNA follows: TGTGCCAGCAAATGGACAGGAGGAAACACTGAAGCTTTCTTT. This translates into CASKWTGGNTEAFF. The full variable domain, completed using reference TRBV11-2 and TRBJ1-1, is EAGVAQSPRYKIIEKRQSVAFWCNPISGHATLYWYQQILGQGPKLLIQFQNNGVVDDSQLPKDRFSAERLKGVDSTLKIQPAKLEDSAVYLCASKWTGGNTEAFFGQGTRLTVV.

The sample holds one count of this clone. This chain links TRBV18 with TRBJ2-7; TRBD1 is a possible D gene (6 bases). The CDR3 covers 17 residues. CDR1 is KGHSH, CDR2 LQKENI, per germline. The V end was cut by 4 bases, the J end by 2 bases, with 21 bases between. The DNA for the CDR3 is TGTGCCAGCTCACTGGAGAGACCGGGACACCTAACCTACGAGCAGTACTTC. The encoded protein is CASSLERPGHLTYEQYF.

This chain connects TRBV5-8 to TRBJ1-1, with 8 nucleotides matching TRBD1. J gave up 3 bases and V 4 bases, and 2 bases lay outside the gene matches. The CDR3 contains 13 residues. CDR1 and CDR2 from the germline V gene are SGHTS and YDEGEE. The CDR3 sequence: CASSTGGYTEAFF. For the CDR3, the DNA is TGTGCCAGCAGCACAGGGGGTTACACTGAAGCTTTCTTT.

The V and J genes are TRBV18 and TRBJ2-7; 12 nucleotides align to TRBD2. The J segment lost 5 bases and the V segment lost 0 bases, leaving 11 bases of the junction unmatched. Germline lookup yields CDR1 KGHSH and CDR2 LQKENI. The CDR3 loop spans 18 amino acids. CDR3 protein: CASSPPSLAGGPYDEQYF. CDR3 DNA sequence: TGTGCCAGCTCACCACCGTCACTAGCGGGGGGACCCTACGACGAGCAGTACTTC. The variable domain in full, completed from reference TRBV18 and TRBJ2-7, reads NAGVMQNPRHLVRRRGQEARLRCSPMKGHSHVYWYRQLPEEGLKFMVYLQKENIIDESGMPKERFSAEFPKEGPSILRIQQVVRGDSAAYFCASSPPSLAGGPYDEQYFGPGTRLTVT.

The V call is TRBV29-1, the J call TRBJ1-4, with D tentatively TRBD1 (5 bases). There are 13 residues in the CDR3. V shed 4 bases and J shed 4 bases, with 10 bases lying between them. Per germline, CDR1 SQVTM and CDR2 ANQGSEA. The chain's CDR3 is CSVGMQGNEKLFF. In nucleotides, the CDR3 is TGCAGCGTTGGGATGCAGGGTAATGAAAAACTGTTTTTT.

The chain couples TRBV10-3 to TRBJ1-3, with 7 positions matching TRBD1. After removal of 10 bases from V and 4 bases from J, the junction contained 16 bases not matched to a gene. The CDR3 totals 16 residues. Germline lookup yields CDR1 ENHRY and CDR2 SYGVKD. The CDR3 sequence is CATFSYDRDPGNTIYF. The CDR3 coding sequence is TGTGCCACCTTTAGCTACGACAGGGATCCCGGAAACACCATATATTTT.

DNA for the CDR3: TGCGCCAGCAGCTCGGGACAGGGGGGAAACACCATATATTTT. Translating it yields CASSSGQGGNTIYF. The chain has TRBV5-1 and TRBJ1-3, with 10 bases identical to TRBD1. The junction had 1 base not matched to a gene; V was cut back by 3 bases and J by 4 bases. The CDR3 contains 14 residues. Looked up from germline, CDR1 is SGHRS and CDR2 is YFSETQ.

V usage is TRBV27 and J usage is TRBJ1-2; 8 positions agree with TRBD1. V lost 6 bases to trimming and J lost 8 bases; unmatched junction nucleotides: 11. The germline CDR1 and CDR2 sequences are MNHEY and SMNVEV (reference sequence). The CDR3 covers 14 residues. CDR3 in amino acids: CASSRESTGAGYTF. In DNA, the CDR3 is TGTGCCAGCAGCCGCGAGTCGACAGGGGCGGGCTACACCTTC.

This sequence joins TRBV18 and TRBJ2-1; TRBD2 might be the D (6 bases). Trimming pared 1 base from V and 11 bases from J, leaving 15 bases between. Germline CDR1 KGHSH, CDR2 LQKENI. The CDR3 extends over 14 amino acids. The CDR3 spells CASSPRSGDGKQFF. The CDR3 bases are TGTGCCAGCTCACCACGCTCGGGGGATGGGAAGCAGTTCTTC. Using reference TRBV18 and TRBJ2-1 for the parts outside the CDR3, the full variable domain is NAGVMQNPRHLVRRRGQEARLRCSPMKGHSHVYWYRQLPEEGLKFMVYLQKENIIDESGMPKERFSAEFPKEGPSILRIQQVVRGDSAAYFCASSPRSGDGKQFFGPGTRLTVL.

The CDR3 DNA is TGCGCCAGCAGTGAAACTAGCGGGGGAACCACAGATACGCAGTATTTT. Its protein is CASSETSGGTTDTQYF. The V call is TRBV10-1, the J call TRBJ2-3, with 11 bases fitting TRBD2. Trimming cost V 3 bases and J 2 bases; bases outside gene matches: 4. CDR1 and CDR2 from the germline V gene are WNHNN and SYGVQD (reference sequence). The CDR3 loop spans 16 amino acids.

The chain combines TRBV5-1 with TRBJ2-3, with 8 bases lining up with TRBD2. CDR1 and CDR2 from the germline V gene are SGHRS and YFSETQ. V shed 0 bases and J 7 bases; nucleotides not matched to a gene: 22. The CDR3 has 20 amino acids. CDR3 nucleotides: TGCGCCAGCAGCTTGGTCCCGGCGGGGGGCAATATACTATCCCCCAATACGCAGTATTTT. It codes for CASSLVPAGGNILSPNTQYF. Full variable domain (remainder filled in from reference TRBV5-1 and TRBJ2-3): KAGVTQTPRYLIKTRGQQVTLSCSPISGHRSVSWYQQTPGQGLQFLFEYFSETQRNKGNFPGRFSGRQFSNSRSEMNVSTLELGDSALYLCASSLVPAGGNILSPNTQYFGPGTRLTVL.

The chain carries TRBV2 and TRBJ1-1, with D uncertain. CDR1 and CDR2 from the germline V gene are SNHLY and FYNNEI. This CDR3 is 13 amino acids long. Trimming took 6 bases from V and 4 from J, leaving 12 bases between them. The chain's CDR3 is CASRRREPTEAFF. The CDR3 DNA reads as TGTGCCAGCAGGCGCCGGGAGCCCACTGAAGCTTTCTTT.

This clone was found once. The same CDR3 is also encoded by other DNA sequences in this sample. The CDR3 loop is CASSSTSGSSYNEQFF. CDR3 nucleotide sequence: TGTGCCAGCAGCTCCACTAGCGGGAGTTCCTACAATGAGCAGTTCTTC. V is TRBV7-3 and J is TRBJ2-1, with 11 nucleotides matching TRBD2. Germline CDR1 and CDR2: SGHTA and FQGTGA. The CDR3 spans 16 residues. Trimming cost V 4 bases and J 1 base; bases outside gene matches: 3.

This rearrangement joins TRBV7-2 to TRBJ2-7; unclear D gene. The CDR3 is 13 amino acids. CDR1 is SGHTA, CDR2 FQGNSA, per germline. Trimming removed 0 bases from V and 3 bases from J, with 6 bases in between. The CDR3 loop is CASSLAEYYEQYF. The CDR3, as DNA: TGTGCCAGCAGCTTAGCGGAGTACTACGAGCAGTACTTC.

The chain couples TRBV30 to TRBJ2-7; 8 nucleotides line up with TRBD2. Germline values: CDR1 GTSNPN, CDR2 SVGIG (reference sequence). V was clipped by 0 bases and J by 2 bases; unmatched bases: 6. The CDR3 contains 15 residues. The CDR3 DNA is TGTGCCTGGAGTGTAGCCGGGGGGGGCCCCTACGAGCAGTACTTC. Encoded protein: CAWSVAGGGPYEQYF.

CDR3 sequence: CASSGTGVLSGNTIYF. The CDR3 DNA follows: TGTGCCAGTTCCGGGACAGGGGTACTTTCTGGAAACACCATATATTTT. The chain joins TRBV19 to TRBJ1-3; 10 bases are a match to TRBD1. CDR3 length: 16 residues. CDR1 is LNHDA, CDR2 SQIVND, per germline (reference sequence). V shed 8 bases, J shed 1 base, and the junction held 8 bases outside the gene matches.

The chain couples TRBV4-2 to TRBJ2-5; 7 nucleotides agree with TRBD1. V lost 1 base to trimming and J lost 2 bases; unmatched junction nucleotides: 10. The CDR3 has 17 residues. Germline V CDR1 and CDR2: LGHNA, YNFKEQ. For the CDR3, the DNA is TGTGCCAGCAGCCAAGTGTATGCCAGGACAGGACAAGAGACCCAGTACTTC. Protein product: CASSQVYARTGQETQYF.

V is TRBV30 and J is TRBJ1-2; possible D gene TRBD1, 6 bases. This CDR3 is 14 amino acids long. Germline CDR1 is GTSNPN and CDR2 is SVGIG (reference sequence). The germline V and J ends were trimmed by 5 bases and 4 bases, with 17 bases remaining between them. For the CDR3, the DNA is TGTGCCTGGGGGGTTAGGGGGAACGGCTATGGCTACACCTTC. Protein sequence: CAWGVRGNGYGYTF.

This sequence joins TRBV28 and TRBJ2-7; 10 bases align to TRBD1. CDR1 is MDHEN, CDR2 SYDVKM, per germline. J was trimmed by 6 bases and V by 4 bases; bases with no gene match: 3. The CDR3 runs to 13 residues. The chain's CDR3 is CASSSGQGGEQYF. DNA for the CDR3: TGTGCCAGCAGTTCCGGACAGGGGGGCGAGCAGTACTTC.

The V call is TRBV5-6, the J call TRBJ2-4, with TRBD1 matching 12 bases. After removal of 4 bases from V and 2 bases from J, the junction contained 4 bases not matched to a gene. CDR1 and CDR2 (germline): SGHDT, YYEEEE. The CDR3 totals 16 residues. The CDR3 sequence: CASSIRDRGPKNIQYF. The DNA for the CDR3 is TGTGCCAGCAGCATCCGGGACAGGGGGCCCAAAAACATTCAGTACTTC. The whole variable domain, filled in from reference TRBV5-6 and TRBJ2-4, reads DAGVTQSPTHLIKTRGQQVTLRCSPKSGHDTVSWYQQALGQGPQFIFQYYEEEERQRGNFPDRFSGHQFPNYSSELNVNALLLGDSALYLCASSIRDRGPKNIQYFGAGTRLSVL.

V usage is TRBV30 and J usage is TRBJ2-7; perhaps TRBD1 as D (6 bases). Germline V CDR1 and CDR2: GTSNPN, SVGIG (reference sequence). Trimming pared 2 bases from V and 3 bases from J, leaving 23 bases between. The CDR3 has 17 amino acids. CDR3 sequence (DNA): TGTGCCTGGAGTTATTATAACACAGGTTTAGGGGGCTACGAGCAGTACTTC. Translating gives CAWSYYNTGLGGYEQYF.

The rearrangement joins TRBV2 to TRBJ1-2; D may be TRBD1 (5 bases). The CDR3 runs to 12 residues. CDR1 and CDR2 from the germline V gene are SNHLY and FYNNEI. V was shortened by 7 bases and J by 4 bases, with 10 bases between the two germline ends. CDR3 residues: CASNGGTYGYTF. CDR3 sequence (DNA): TGTGCCAGCAACGGGGGGACCTATGGCTACACCTTC.

This chain connects TRBV5-1 to TRBJ2-3, with 12 nucleotides matching TRBD2. The CDR3 covers 20 residues. With V trimmed by 1 base and J by 1 base, 13 bases remained unmatched. Germline V gene lookup returns CDR1 SGHRS and CDR2 YFSETQ. CDR3 sequence: CASSLRASGGAVGGTDTQYF. In DNA form, the CDR3 reads TGCGCCAGCAGCTTGAGGGCTAGCGGGGGGGCTGTAGGAGGCACAGATACGCAGTATTTT. The whole variable domain, filled in from reference TRBV5-1 and TRBJ2-3, reads KAGVTQTPRYLIKTRGQQVTLSCSPISGHRSVSWYQQTPGQGLQFLFEYFSETQRNKGNFPGRFSGRQFSNSRSEMNVSTLELGDSALYLCASSLRASGGAVGGTDTQYFGPGTRLTVL.

The chain uses TRBV2 and TRBJ1-2; the match to TRBD1 covers 8 bases. Unmatched junction bases numbered 5, after V lost 7 bases and J lost 4 bases. This CDR3 comprises 13 residues. Germline V gives CDR1 SNHLY, CDR2 FYNNEI. CDR3 residues: CASTQGARYGYTF. The CDR3 nucleotides read TGTGCCAGCACTCAGGGGGCGCGCTATGGCTACACCTTC.